This T cell receptor beta chain was profiled in a study of cytomegalovirus exposure and HLA in healthy donors (TCRdb year 2017). Concerning the study at large: An earlier analysis of approximately 600 of the donors reported 250 to 300 Gb of sequence data and approximately 110 million unique TCR beta sequences from 150 million to 200 million T cells. About 280 gigabases of sequencing data and tens of millions of unique TCR sequences were included in an early release covering around 600 HLA-typed donors. The genetic ancestry cluster associated with self-reported Caucasian donors included 65% to 90% of the roughly 390 genotyped donors. The study aimed to test whether signatures of past pathogen exposure could be identified by cataloging public T cell receptors. Using immunosequencing, the study profiled T cell repertoires from around 680 subjects and related those repertoires to cytomegalovirus serostatus. Along with the 666-subject first cohort, a separate validation cohort of over 90 different subjects was used. To predict cytomegalovirus infection status, the study brought together high-throughput TCR immunosequencing, statistical association of individual TCRs with disease status, and machine learning. To study patterns of TCR occurrence, a later analysis re-analyzed previously published TCR beta repertoires from around 660 donors and added high-resolution HLA genotyping. Rather than using new phenotypic data, the later analysis identified candidate immune exposures from TCR beta sequences and from how often those sequences occurred across donors. An earlier analysis of some 500 of the donors used high-throughput TCR beta sequencing to judge whether each TCR beta V gene segment behaved as functional or pseudogenic. Donor age, sex, ethnicity and CMV serostatus were compiled together with the repertoire data. Genome-wide SNP genotypes for about 65% of the 666 donors were used in a later genetic analysis, which treated that subset as a discovery cohort. Every repertoire in the discovery cohort had been generated on one and the same sequencing platform. HLA typing included class I and class II loci at four-digit resolution. Typing coverage varied by locus: roughly 629-630 donors for A, B, C, DRB1 and DQB1; more than 500 for DQA1; around 610 for DPA1; under 490 for DPB1. Because of strong linkage in the cohort, five DR-DQ haplotypes were treated as single units for association and clustering. Across some 400 genotyped donors of the cohort, an average of about 240,000 unique TCR beta nucleotide sequences per donor were sequenced, and 15% to 20% of those sequences were non-productive.

Library construction relied on the immunoSEQ multiplex PCR assay. For the multiplex PCR, a mixture combining 60 forward primers for TCR Vbeta segments and 13 reverse primers for TCR Jbeta segments was used. The CDR3 region of rearranged TCR beta genes was amplified from genomic DNA with a multiplex PCR assay. The amplified TCR beta libraries were sequenced on the Illumina HiSeq System as 87-base-pair reads. The authors processed their data as follows. Across the 600 to 700 repertoires, a later analysis counted approximately 75 million unique TCR beta chains, about 10 million of which were shared by at least two donors. To remove PCR and sequencing errors, raw reads were error-corrected and collapsed into unique sequences using a nearest-neighbor algorithm that merged closely related sequences. Alignment of CDR3 sequences to IMGT reference sequences was used to assign V, D and J gene segments. For a sequence to be retained, a match of at least six nucleotides to both a V gene segment and a J gene segment was required. A rearrangement was called productive if the CDR3 had no stop codons and remained in frame with V and J, and every other rearrangement was called non-productive. Following IMGT convention, CDR3 was defined as the stretch from the second conserved V-encoded cysteine to the conserved J-encoded phenylalanine. The earlier analysis of 500 to 650 of the donors excluded any sequence lacking an unambiguous match to a single V gene segment. In an earlier analysis of 450 to 700 of the donors, V segments were called functional above 56.7% productive rearrangements and were called segregating when the between-donor standard deviation exceeded 5%. To diagnose cytomegalovirus status from the catalog of TCR beta chain sequences, a statistical classification framework was built. A later analysis assigned V and J genes by comparing TCR nucleotide sequences with IMGT/GENE-DB human TR gene sequences. The TCRdist pipeline was used in a later analysis to assign CDR3 sequences and most-parsimonious VDJ recombination scenarios. In a later analysis, each TCR beta chain was defined by its CDR3 amino acid sequence together with its V-gene family, and reads lacking a unique V-gene family were excluded. As a way to deal with suspected cross-contamination and a sequencing artifact, a later analysis dropped roughly 620 nucleotide sequences that were highly shared and had low generation probability. In a later analysis, a clonal expansion index was calculated for each public chain from normalized within-repertoire ranks of inferred template counts. Generation probabilities in a later analysis came from a VDJ recombination model fitted to out-of-frame rearrangements, and those results were checked against IGoR. Hypergeometric tests were used in a later analysis to score TCR-TCR, TCR-HLA and TCR-CMV co-occurrence, with a repertoire-size bias correction applied to the TCR pairs. To estimate false discovery rates, a later analysis permuted the HLA or CMV assignments 20 times. In a later analysis, co-occurring TCRs were grouped using DBSCAN, with TCRdist sequence similarity added in when clustering inside HLA-allele-positive subsets. Repertoires with fewer than 30,000 or more than 120,000 public chains were left out of co-occurrence clustering, as were five repertoires with anomalous nucleotide sharing. The table comes from immuneACCESS by way of TCRdb, which keeps in-frame sequences with V and J called. Part of the clones is missing from these tables; in studies checked, under half for an unresolved V gene and the rest for unknown reasons. The DNA gave D and trimming, while V, J and clone size come from that table. Present in this sample are approximately 190,000 clones, 82% of which were seen just once. The ten largest make up 6.5% of the sample.

Trimming leaves V shorter by 10 bases and J shorter by 2 bases, with the junction holding 11 bases beyond the gene matches. The germline V gene provides CDR1 MNHEY and CDR2 SVGAGI. From its cysteine to its phenylalanine, the CDR3 spans 14 amino acids. Only the CDR3 region is kept as DNA, spanning 42 bases read in frame from base 1. The cohort was made up of about 610 healthy bone marrow donors. Cohort members were all nominally healthy when sampled, although unrecorded immune exposures were likely present. The donor tested CMV seropositive and was one of the 289 seropositive cohort members. A peripheral blood sample was collected from each donor, and TCR beta sequencing was performed on peripheral blood mononuclear cells. Genomic DNA was extracted from the blood cell samples with the Qiagen DNeasy Blood Extraction Kit. Of note for this clone: Its antigen is still unknown. No much larger clonotype is one base removed from it; base qualities were not supplied.

Beyond this particular receptor, the publication reports: Immune exposure information for the cohort was limited to CMV serostatus. Sequencing depth was assumed to be roughly uniform across donors in the presence/absence analyses, though that assumption may not hold. Broadly in line with IMGT annotations, most TCR beta V segments showed up in productive rearrangements about 90% or about 30% of the time in an earlier analysis of some 590 of the donors. Most TCR sequences were seen in very few donors, while some public TCRs were found in many individuals. A later analysis reported that several top co-occurrence clusters appeared linked to parvovirus B19, influenza, CMV and Epstein-Barr virus. V-gene and J-gene trimming of TCR beta chains was associated with a missense DCLRE1C variant in a later genetic analysis, and the association was replicated in an independent cohort. Linkage disequilibrium might explain the correlated functional status among segregating V segments, but an unknown experimental factor could not be excluded. The study listed 150 to 200 TCR beta chains as associated with cytomegalovirus. A later analysis found that TCR association rates varied across HLA loci, with DRB1 alleles showing the most associated TCRs and HLA-C alleles the fewest. Because HLA typing was missing for some donors at each locus, association tests included only the typed subset. Compared with equally common non-associated chains, HLA-associated TCR beta chains in a later analysis were more clonally expanded and had lower generation probabilities. This cohort had only TCR beta chains sequenced, and the lack of alpha or paired-chain data limited which features could be detected. When HLA alleles, especially DR and DQ, strongly co-occurred, TCR associations were difficult to assign to individual alleles. About 17 rarely observed V segments, including chromosome 9 orphons, were excluded from the earlier analysis of approximately 500 of the donors because counts were too low. A further reported finding was that TCR beta sequences accurately predicted the HLA-A and HLA-B alleles for most subjects in the first cohort. A few of the identified cytomegalovirus-associated TCR beta chains were confirmed in vitro to be specific for cytomegalovirus antigens. The classifier was reported to diagnose cytomegalovirus status with high specificity and sensitivity in both the original and validation cohorts. At a false discovery rate of 0.05, a later analysis linked under 20,000 TCR beta sequences to specific HLA alleles. A cluster of highly shared sequence variants was judged likely to represent a technical artifact of the sequencing pipeline. The authors suggested that the approach could potentially be generalized to other disease states and immunological phenotypes. In a later genetic analysis, fewer N-insertions in productive TCRs were reported among donors in an Asian-associated ancestry cluster than the approximately 670-donor mean. In a later analysis, most CMV-associated TCR beta chains were found to appear HLA-restricted, with HLA associations seemingly driven largely by CMV exposure. The 87-base-pair reads could not distinguish some IMGT-functional V segments, including TRBV6-2 and TRBV6-3, so those segments were excluded.

The receptor was derived from a woman aged 45-60 years in good health and CMV-seropositive. Recombination connected TRBV6-5 to TRBJ2-7, and TRBD1 aligns with 7 junction nucleotides. Sequenced sample: PBMCs. Read as DNA, the sequence is TGTGCCATCTCGGCGGAGCAGGGGGCCTACGAGCAGTACTTC. Its amino acids are CAISAEQGAYEQYF.